Described below is a single T cell receptor beta chain sequence and its context. Antigen: not known. Trimming stripped 5 bases from V and 8 bases from J, with 15 bases between. The germline V gene encodes CDR1 MNHEY and CDR2 SVGAGI. The CDR3 totals 13 residues. These data are taken from a study of cytomegalovirus exposure and HLA in healthy donors. The PCR contained 60 Vbeta and 13 Jbeta primers. Measured with immunoSEQ multiplex PCR; TCRdb has only the in-frame clones, and not every one. The sample's table shows tens of thousands of clones. Study outcomes and limitations: The records held CMV serostatus as the only immune exposure information. Highest at DRB1 and lowest at HLA-C, TCR association rates differed among HLA loci in a later analysis. V- and J-gene trimming of TCR beta was linked (in a later analysis) to a missense DCLRE1C variant.

The source is a woman aged 18-29 years in good health and CMV-seronegative. This rearrangement joins TRBV6-5 to TRBJ1-2; the D gene is possibly TRBD1 (6 bases). Sequenced sample: PBMCs. The CDR3 nucleotides are TGTGCCAGCAGTCTCCAGGGGACATACGGCTACACCTTC. Amino acid sequence: CASSLQGTYGYTF.